The clone carrying this TCR delta chain showed up just a few times. The likely explanation is a read error, given a far larger clone one base away. The same CDR3 also results from other DNA sequences found in this sample. Flow sorting of PBMC yielded separate Vgamma9/Vdelta2+ and Vdelta2-negative gammadelta T cell populations for bulk repertoire analysis. This specimen belongs to a study of γδ T cells in repeated Plasmodium falciparum infection. TCRdb called clones from the multiplex PCR reads again using CATT. The sample holds some 51,000 delta-chain clones, roughly 2% seen once. From germline, CDR1 is TVYSNPD and CDR2 GDNSRS (reference sequence). The CDR3 has 21 amino acids. V was clipped by 4 bases and J by 2 bases; unmatched bases: 29.

V is TRDV3 and J is TRDJ1; 9 bases map to TRDD2. Here the J gene came from matching the DNA to germline, since TCRdb omits it. This sequence originates from a pool of human donors (malaria-infected and uninfected, not separated). Material: gamma-delta T cells from blood. The CDR3 coding sequence is TGTGCCTCCGGGGGCCCCTTCCTACAATGGGGGCCTCTGCAGGGGACCGATAAACTCATCTTT. Protein product: CASGGPFLQWGPLQGTDKLIF.